The clone carrying this T cell receptor (beta chain) has a handful of counts. As yet, its antigen is unknown. The record originates from a study of tumor-infiltrating lymphocytes in primary liver carcinoma. Study as a whole: The patients had histopathologically diagnosed primary liver carcinoma, and their disease was treated by surgical resection. The patients, men and women alike, were aged 30 to 69 years. Each sample had roughly 3.65 to 8 million productive TCRbeta reads regardless of tissue type. The study, taken as a whole, reports: Comparison of CD4+ and CD8+ repertoires was precluded by bulk unsorted samples.

Priming with a constant-region primer yielded TCR beta cDNA from 450 to 550 ng total RNA. Slightly modified ARM-PCR, run as three nested multiplex PCR rounds, produced the TCR beta libraries. A C-beta reverse primer was combined with TRBV1-TRBV30 forward primers in the first two PCR rounds, and each round had approximately 10 cycles. MiXCR, applied by TCRdb to the multiplex PCR reads, yields one record per CDR3 protein. The sample contains about 300,000 distinct CDR3 sequences, 65% of which appear only once. RNA isolated from unsorted whole blood supplied the blood RNA, with germline DNA also extracted. Germline V gene lookup returns CDR1 SNHLY and CDR2 FYNNEI. The CDR3 has 13 amino acids. J was trimmed by 3 bases and V by 7 bases; bases with no gene match: 6.

This chain uses TRBV2 with TRBJ2-7; 7 bases line up with TRBD2. Sequencing was performed on peripheral blood. This clonotype was obtained from a man aged 35-49 years with primary liver carcinoma and hepatitis B virus infection. This CDR3 reads CASNPSGLYEQYF. CDR3 sequence (DNA): TGTGCCAGCAACCCTAGCGGCCTCTACGAGCAGTACTTC.